This T cell receptor beta chain originates from a study of monozygotic twins with inflammatory bowel disease. A word on this clonotype: Its antigen is not identified.

The CDR3 sequence is 16 residues long. No DNA is given; TCRdb re-called the 5' RACE reads and lists each CDR3 protein once. In all, the sample yields 110,000 to 150,000 distinct CDR3 sequences. Study-level results: Repertoire similarity did not separate concordant from discordant twins, possibly from limited power. Since immunosuppressive treatments differed, patient repertoires may have gained added variability. IBD patients showed reduced TCRbeta diversity (inverse Simpson) versus healthy co-twins.

The rearrangement links TRBV12-3 or TRBV12-4 to TRBJ2-2; TCRdb designates TRBD2, a call that cannot be tested without DNA. The receptor was derived from a human donor with ulcerative colitis or Crohn's disease, or a healthy co-twin of an affected twin (not recorded which). The sample was blood. The chain's CDR3 is CASSYGWDYNTGELFF.